These 26 T cell receptor beta chains originate from one sample sequenced in a study of T cell repertoires in cytomegalovirus infection (dated by TCRdb to about 2019). Sequencing instrument: Illumina HiSeq 1500. TCRdb handled the public reads itself, with Q25 trimming in fastp and clone calling in MiXCR, and kept productive beta chains. Rows are unified per CDR3 protein, each entry keeping the most common DNA and genes. The sample profile shows hundreds of thousands of distinct CDR3 sequences; 30% to 40% of them were found once. The top ten clones comprise 15% to 20% of the sample. The label giving this sample's treatment or condition can be read as: in vitro stimulation with specific CMV peptide epitopes to enrich CMV-specific T cells. Antigen specificity for these receptors is unknown. Specimen: cultured PBMCs, collected from culture after CMV antigen stimulation. The receptors shown here come from a human donor in good health (CMV status not recorded). Some clones in this sample may be carry-over from other donors' samples.

The rearrangement uses TRBV10-3 and TRBJ2-5, with 14 bases lining up with TRBD2. With 2 bases clipped from V and 6 bases from J, the junction kept 5 bases outside the gene matches. CDR1 is ENHRY and CDR2 is SYGVKD in the germline V gene. This CDR3 is 16 amino acids long. CDR3 sequence (DNA): TGTGCCATCAGTGAGCCGACTAGCGGGAGGGAAAAGACCCAGTACTTC. Its translation: CAISEPTSGREKTQYF.

This clonotype was detected many times. This sequence joins TRBV6-2 or TRBV6-3 and TRBJ1-5; tentatively, D is TRBD1 (6 bases). Germline assignment: CDR1 MNHEY and CDR2 SVGEGT. CDR3 length: 15 amino acids. With 5 bases removed from V and 4 bases from J, the gap between germline ends came to 15 bases. DNA for the CDR3: TGTGCCAGCAGTACGGACAGTGGAAGGAATCAGCCCCAGCATTTT. Translated, it gives CASSTDSGRNQPQHF.

The V call is TRBV2, the J call TRBJ2-2, with TRBD2 identical over 8 bases. This CDR3 is 14 amino acids long. V lost 6 bases and J lost 3; bases outside the gene matches: 3. In germline, CDR1 is SNHLY, CDR2 FYNNEI. The CDR3 spells CASRLAEDTGELFF. CDR3 bases: TGTGCCAGCAGACTAGCGGAGGACACCGGGGAGCTGTTTTTT. The whole variable domain, filled in from reference TRBV2 and TRBJ2-2, reads EPEVTQTPSHQVTQMGQEVILRCVPISNHLYFYWYRQILGQKVEFLVSFYNNEISEKSEIFDDQFSVERPDGSNFTLKIRSTKLEDSAMYFCASRLAEDTGELFFGEGSRLTVL.

This chain links TRBV19 with TRBJ1-6; D unresolved. The germline CDR1 and CDR2 sequences are LNHDA and SQIVND (reference sequence). The CDR3 has 12 amino acids. The V end was cut by 4 bases, the J end by 7 bases, with 5 bases between. For the CDR3, the DNA is TGTGCCAGTAGTAGAAACAATTCACCCCTCCACTTT. Protein: CASSRNNSPLHF.

The chain combines TRBV12-3 or TRBV12-4 with TRBJ2-7, with 9 bases identical to TRBD1. Losses at the gene ends were 6 bases for V and 4 bases for J; bases not matched to a gene: 10. This CDR3 is built from 15 residues. CDR3 bases: TGTGCCAGCAGGAAAACAGGGGGCCTACCTTACGAGCAGTACTTC. Encoded protein: CASRKTGGLPYEQYF.

This chain joins TRBV20-1 and TRBJ2-5, with D tentatively TRBD2 (6 bases). The germline V gene encodes CDR1 DFQATT and CDR2 SNEGSKA (reference sequence). CDR3 length: 16 residues. The V and J ends lost 4 bases and 2 bases respectively, with 20 bases between them. CDR3 region: CSAIGLTGTRQETQYF. The CDR3 region has the DNA TGCAGTGCTATCGGTCTAACCGGGACTCGACAAGAGACCCAGTACTTC.

J is TRBJ2-1 and V is TRBV7-2; possibly TRBD2 for D (7 bases). V dropped 0 bases and J dropped 15 bases, with 12 bases sitting between them. CDR1 is SGHTA, CDR2 FQGNSA, per germline. This CDR3 contains 12 residues. DNA of the CDR3: TGTGCCAGCAGCTTAGCAGGGAGGGGGGGGTTCTTC. Encoded protein: CASSLAGRGGFF.

This clonotype was counted only a few times. The gene calls are TRBV7-2 and TRBJ1-1, with D uncertain. CDR3 length: 13 residues. With 1 base removed from V and 5 bases from J, the gap between germline ends came to 8 bases. Germline-derived CDR1 and CDR2 are SGHTA and FQGNSA. In DNA form, the CDR3 reads TGTGCCAGCAGCTTAGTGTGGGAAACTGAAGCTTTCTTT. Its protein is CASSLVWETEAFF.

The chain joins TRBV20-1 to TRBJ2-3; TRBD2 aligns across 11 bases. The CDR3 consists of 15 residues. V lost 5 bases and J lost 2; bases outside the gene matches: 6. Germline V CDR1 and CDR2: DFQATT, SNEGSKA (reference sequence). CDR3 in amino acids: CSAETSGTHTDTQYF. The CDR3 DNA follows: TGCAGTGCTGAGACTAGCGGGACCCACACAGATACGCAGTATTTT.

This clonotype was counted between two and nine times. The gene calls are TRBV7-6 and TRBJ2-5; no firm D call. Trimming removed 2 bases from V and 1 base from J, with 11 bases in between. The CDR3 has 15 amino acids. Germline values: CDR1 SGHVS, CDR2 FNYEAQ. As DNA, the CDR3 is TGTGCCAGCAGCTTACGCGGCCGGATCCAAGAGACCCAGTACTTC. This codes for CASSLRGRIQETQYF.

This clonotype was detected only once. The genes are TRBV27 and TRBJ2-1; 11 bases align to TRBD2. The CDR3 is made up of 17 amino acids. Germline CDR1 reads MNHEY; CDR2 reads SMNVEV (reference sequence). The trim removed 3 bases at V and 6 bases at J, leaving 10 bases unmatched. The CDR3 is CASSFRTTSGMGNEQFF. CDR3 sequence (DNA): TGTGCCAGCAGTTTCCGAACGACTAGCGGGATGGGCAATGAGCAGTTCTTC.

The chain employs TRBV19 and TRBJ2-1; TRBD2 aligns across 11 bases. Germline CDR1 and CDR2: LNHDA and SQIVND (reference sequence). The CDR3 consists of 14 residues. With V trimmed by 8 bases and J by 6 bases, 6 bases remained unmatched. In nucleotides, the CDR3 is TGTGCCAGTTCACTAGCGGGAGTCCCCAATGAGCAGTTCTTC. Its translation: CASSLAGVPNEQFF. Filled out from reference TRBV19 and TRBJ2-1, the complete variable domain reads DGGITQSPKYLFRKEGQNVTLSCEQNLNHDAMYWYRQDPGQGLRLIYYSQIVNDFQKGDIAEGYSVSREKKESFPLTVTSAQKNPTAFYLCASSLAGVPNEQFFGPGTRLTVL.

The chain joins TRBV9 to TRBJ2-5; TRBD2 matches at 7 bases. This CDR3 comprises 16 residues. CDR1 and CDR2 from the germline V gene are SGDLS and YYNGEE. The V and J ends lost 0 bases and 0 bases, in that order; junction bases with no gene match: 5. The CDR3 DNA reads as TGTGCCAGCAGCGTAGATACAGCGGGGTACCAAGAGACCCAGTACTTC. It is translated as CASSVDTAGYQETQYF.

The rearrangement joins TRBV6-5 to TRBJ2-5; perhaps TRBD2 as D (7 bases). Germline V lookup: CDR1 MNHEY, CDR2 SVGAGI. CDR3 length equals 16 residues. V lost 2 bases to trimming and J lost 2 bases, with 15 bases between them. The CDR3 loop reads CASSYGGALGQETQYF. In nucleotides, the CDR3 is TGTGCCAGCAGTTACGGGGGGGCCCTGGGTCAAGAGACCCAGTACTTC.

The rearrangement links TRBV7-2 to TRBJ2-5, with 10 bases lining up with TRBD1. The CDR3 spans 16 residues. From germline, CDR1 is SGHTA and CDR2 FQGNSA. V dropped 5 bases and J dropped 2; count of bases not matched to a gene: 8. CDR3 region: CASSHRQGAVQETQYF. The CDR3 region has the DNA TGTGCCAGCAGCCACCGACAGGGGGCCGTACAAGAGACCCAGTACTTC.

V gene TRBV29-1 combines with J gene TRBJ2-5; tentative D call: TRBD2 (5 bases). This CDR3 has 13 residues. Germline assignment: CDR1 SQVTM and CDR2 ANQGSEA. Trimming removed 1 base at V and 2 bases at J, with 8 bases between. CDR3 DNA: TGCAGCGTTGAAGGGGAGAATCAAGAGACCCAGTACTTC. Amino acid sequence: CSVEGENQETQYF. Drawing the rest from reference TRBV29-1 and TRBJ2-5, the complete variable domain is SAVISQKPSRDICQRGTSLTIQCQVDSQVTMMFWYRQQPGQSLTLIATANQGSEATYESGFVIDKFPISRPNLTFSTLTVSNMSPEDSSIYLCSVEGENQETQYFGPGTRLLVL.

Remarks on this clonotype: A much larger clone differs by one base, so this may be a read error. The rearrangement joins TRBV7-9 to TRBJ2-3, with TRBD2 identical over 9 bases. CDR1 is SEHNR and CDR2 is FQNEAQ in the germline V gene (reference sequence). This CDR3 comprises 15 residues. Written as DNA, the CDR3 is TGTGCCAGCAGCGCCCTAGCGGGAAGCACAGATACGCAGTTTTTT. Translation: CASSALAGSTDTQFF.

This clonotype turned up a few times. V gene TRBV27 combines with J gene TRBJ2-1; possible D gene TRBD1, 5 bases. The V gene's germline CDR1 is MNHEY and CDR2 SMNVEV (reference sequence). This CDR3 region has 15 residues. V was cut by 3 bases and J by 8 bases, with 17 bases left in between. CDR3 nucleotide sequence: TGTGCCAGCAGTTTGGGGCGCGTGGCCCCCCATGAGCAGTTCTTC. It translates to CASSLGRVAPHEQFF.

This clonotype was detected only a few times. The J gene is TRBJ1-6, the V gene TRBV6-8; D not resolved. Germline V gene lookup returns CDR1 MNHGY and CDR2 SAAAGT. V lost 0 bases to trimming and J lost 7 bases, with 10 bases between them. The CDR3 covers 15 residues. The CDR3 region has the DNA TGTGCCAGCAGTTACTCCGCCGGACTGAATTCACCCCTCCACTTT. It codes for CASSYSAGLNSPLHF.

This clonotype was detected a few times. This chain links TRBV24-1 with TRBJ2-5; 8 bases fit TRBD1. Unmatched junction bases numbered 5, after V lost 4 bases and J lost 2 bases. Germline CDR1 KGHDR, CDR2 SFDVKD. CDR3 length equals 15 residues. The CDR3 DNA sequence: TGTGCCACCAGTGACTCGACAGGGGCTCAAGAGACCCAGTACTTC. It encodes CATSDSTGAQETQYF.

A single count supports this clonotype. V and J are TRBV7-9 and TRBJ2-1; the match to TRBD2 covers 8 bases. With V trimmed by 5 bases and J by 4 bases, 10 bases remained unmatched. This CDR3 comprises 16 residues. The germline V gene encodes CDR1 SEHNR and CDR2 FQNEAQ (reference sequence). The CDR3 loop reads CASSPTGSSGYNEQFF. For the CDR3, the DNA is TGTGCCAGCAGCCCCACTGGATCTAGCGGGTACAATGAGCAGTTCTTC.

This clonotype was seen a single time. The genes are TRBV6-2 or TRBV6-3 and TRBJ2-7, with TRBD2 matching 9 bases. Germline CDR1 MNHEY, CDR2 SVGEGT. V dropped 6 bases and J dropped 6; count of bases not matched to a gene: 12. The CDR3 sequence is 15 residues long. CDR3 loop: CASSPASGEMSEQYF. CDR3 nucleotides: TGTGCCAGCAGCCCGGCTAGCGGGGAAATGAGCGAGCAGTACTTC.

The chain combines TRBV6-2 or TRBV6-3 with TRBJ2-5; 10 nucleotides line up with TRBD2. V gave up 5 bases and J gave up 4 bases; unmatched junction bases: 10. This CDR3 has 16 amino acids. Germline V CDR1 and CDR2: MNHEY, SVGEGT. The CDR3 loop reads CASSPLLAGRGETQYF. For the CDR3, the DNA is TGTGCCAGCAGTCCTCTACTAGCGGGACGGGGAGAGACCCAGTACTTC.

The chain employs TRBV19 and TRBJ2-7, with D possibly matching TRBD1 (5 bases). Germline V gene lookup returns CDR1 LNHDA and CDR2 SQIVND (reference sequence). Trimming cost V 10 bases and J 4 bases, with 17 bases left between them. The CDR3 length is 13 residues. CDR3 sequence: CATSATEGYEQYF. The CDR3 bases are TGTGCCACCTCTGCGACAGAAGGGTACGAGCAGTACTTC.

The V and J genes are TRBV7-2 and TRBJ2-1; D may be TRBD2 (5 bases). Trimming removed 6 bases from V and 2 bases from J, with 17 bases in between. The V gene's germline CDR1 is SGHTA and CDR2 FQGNSA. CDR3 length: 16 amino acids. CDR3 bases: TGTGCCAGCAGGTTAAAGGCGGGCCGGGCCTACAATGAGCAGTTCTTC. As protein: CASRLKAGRAYNEQFF.

The chain combines TRBV28 with TRBJ1-3, with D unclear. The CDR3 loop spans 14 amino acids. Germline V gene data show CDR1 as MDHEN and CDR2 as SYDVKM. Trimming took 2 bases from V and 2 from J, leaving 7 bases between them. Here the CDR3 DNA reads TGTGCCAGCAGTTTACCCTCCACTGGAAACACCATATATTTT. Translation gives CASSLPSTGNTIYF.